These 14 T cell receptor beta chains came from one sample sequenced in a study of T-cell memory formation after mild COVID-19. Each CDR3 protein is one row after TCRdb ran MiXCR on the 5' RACE reads. The data show more than 350,000 distinct CDR3 sequences, approximately 15% seen once. Sequenced sample: PBMCs or a T cell subset sorted from them (not recorded which). The receptors were gathered from a man aged 18 to 29 who had mild COVID-19 (a few samples of this study predate the infection). Cell type and time point are not known.

This clonotype was recorded many times. The V gene is TRBV7-6, the J gene TRBJ2-5, with 7 nucleotides matching TRBD1. CDR3 size: 14 residues. CDR1 is SGHVS and CDR2 is FNYEAQ in the germline V gene. The V gene end was trimmed by 5 bases and the J gene end by 2 bases; junction bases not matched to a gene: 5. CDR3 amino acids: CASSAGTAQETQYF. As DNA, the CDR3 is TGTGCCAGCAGCGCCGGGACAGCACAAGAGACCCAGTACTTC.

This rearrangement joins TRBV6-2 or TRBV6-3 to TRBJ2-2, with TRBD2 matching over 13 bases. CDR3 length equals 19 residues. V lost 0 bases, J lost 0 bases, and 4 bases stayed unmatched. Germline V gives CDR1 MNHEY, CDR2 SVGEGT. Here the CDR3 reads CASSYSTSGGPSNTGELFF. The CDR3, as DNA: TGTGCCAGCAGTTACTCGACTAGCGGGGGGCCCTCGAACACCGGGGAGCTGTTTTTT.

This clonotype was detected a few times. The V gene is TRBV20-1, the J gene TRBJ1-6, with 7 nucleotides matching TRBD1. This CDR3 spans 15 amino acids. Germline V gene sequence: CDR1 DFQATT, CDR2 SNEGSKA (reference sequence). Trimming at V came to 4 bases and at J to 5 bases, leaving 8 bases not matched to a gene. The CDR3 nucleotides read TGCAGTGCTAAGTGGACGGGACAGAATAATTCACCCCTCCACTTT. As protein: CSAKWTGQNNSPLHF.

This clonotype was seen more than once but under ten times. The genes are TRBV7-8 and TRBJ2-1; unclear D gene. CDR3 length: 15 amino acids. V was pared by 3 bases and J by 6 bases, with 15 bases between. Germline loops: CDR1 SGHVS, CDR2 FQNEAQ. CDR3 amino acids: CASSLGIPFGNEQFF. In DNA form, the CDR3 reads TGTGCCAGCAGCTTGGGAATTCCATTCGGCAATGAGCAGTTCTTC.

In this sample, this clonotype turned up a few times. The genes are TRBV4-1 and TRBJ1-3; D gene unclear. Deletions cut 6 bases from V and 0 bases from J, with 15 bases between. Germline V gives CDR1 MGHRA, CDR2 YSYEKL. The CDR3 has 16 amino acids. CDR3 DNA: TGCGCCAGCAGGCCTATCCTCCCGAGCTCTGGAAACACCATATATTTT. Protein: CASRPILPSSGNTIYF.

This clonotype turned up a few times. The gene calls are TRBV19 and TRBJ1-5; D unresolved. Deletions cut 5 bases from V and 4 bases from J, with 12 bases between. The germline V gene has CDR1 LNHDA and CDR2 SQIVND (reference sequence). The CDR3 loop spans 14 amino acids. The CDR3 nucleotides are TGTGCCAGTAGTGTCGGAACAGAGAATCAGCCCCAGCATTTT. It translates to CASSVGTENQPQHF.

This clonotype was detected only a few times. The V call is TRBV20-1, the J call TRBJ1-2; D is unresolved. The CDR3 loop spans 13 amino acids. The V and J ends lost 6 bases and 1 base respectively, with 12 bases between them. Germline CDR1 reads DFQATT; CDR2 reads SNEGSKA (reference sequence). The CDR3 DNA is TGCAGTGCAACTAGGGAGAGTAACTATGGCTACACCTTC. Translating gives CSATRESNYGYTF.

The table lists this clonotype with a few counts. The chain is built from TRBV12-3 or TRBV12-4 and TRBJ2-5; D unresolved. The CDR3 consists of 12 residues. The V end was cut by 3 bases, the J end by 7 bases, with 9 bases between. DNA of the CDR3: TGTGCCAGCAGTTTTGAGAGTGGGACCCAGTACTTC. This gives the protein CASSFESGTQYF.

This chain links TRBV6-2 or TRBV6-3 with TRBJ2-7; 11 positions agree with TRBD1. J lost 5 bases, V lost 7 bases, and 4 bases had no gene match. This CDR3 has 13 amino acids. CDR1 and CDR2 from the germline V gene are MNHEY and SVGEGT. The CDR3 here is CASNGQGADEQYF. The CDR3 DNA follows: TGTGCCAGCAACGGACAGGGGGCGGACGAGCAGTACTTC.

J is TRBJ1-6 and V is TRBV11-2, with 8 bases aligning to TRBD1. The J segment lost 10 bases and the V segment lost 4 bases, leaving 6 bases of the junction unmatched. This CDR3 contains 14 residues. Germline loops: CDR1 SGHAT, CDR2 FQNNGV. The CDR3 loop reads CASSSGQGVSPLHF. The CDR3 DNA reads TGTGCCAGCAGCTCAGGACAGGGAGTCTCACCCCTCCACTTT.

The genes are TRBV30 and TRBJ2-7; 7 bases line up with TRBD1. Germline V gene lookup returns CDR1 GTSNPN and CDR2 SVGIG (reference sequence). The CDR3 extends over 12 amino acids. V gave up 3 bases and J gave up 4 bases; unmatched junction bases: 3. The CDR3 loop is CAWSEDRYEQYF. Written as DNA, the CDR3 is TGTGCCTGGAGCGAGGACAGGTACGAGCAGTACTTC.

This clonotype was detected a few times. This CDR3 is CSARAGGSYNEQFF. CDR3 nucleotide sequence: TGCAGTGCTAGAGCGGGGGGCTCCTACAATGAGCAGTTCTTC. The chain carries TRBV20-1 and TRBJ2-1; 7 bases fit TRBD2. In germline, CDR1 is DFQATT, CDR2 SNEGSKA (reference sequence). The CDR3 is 14 residues long. V lost 1 base, J lost 0 bases, and 0 bases stayed unmatched.

This clonotype turned up a few times. V gene TRBV7-6 combines with J gene TRBJ1-2, with D perhaps TRBD1 (6 bases). Trimming took 2 bases from V and 8 from J, leaving 12 bases between them. The CDR3 runs 13 residues. Germline CDR1 and CDR2: SGHVS and FNYEAQ. The CDR3 sequence is CASSLMGAGGYTF. CDR3 nucleotides: TGTGCCAGCAGCTTAATGGGGGCAGGGGGCTACACCTTC.

This clonotype was seen only a few times. The gene calls are TRBV12-3 or TRBV12-4 and TRBJ2-3; D not resolved. CDR3 length equals 13 residues. V gave up 7 bases and J gave up 0 bases, with 8 bases separating them. The CDR3 region has the DNA TGTGCCAGCAACCCAACTAGCACAGATACGCAGTATTTT. Protein: CASNPTSTDTQYF.